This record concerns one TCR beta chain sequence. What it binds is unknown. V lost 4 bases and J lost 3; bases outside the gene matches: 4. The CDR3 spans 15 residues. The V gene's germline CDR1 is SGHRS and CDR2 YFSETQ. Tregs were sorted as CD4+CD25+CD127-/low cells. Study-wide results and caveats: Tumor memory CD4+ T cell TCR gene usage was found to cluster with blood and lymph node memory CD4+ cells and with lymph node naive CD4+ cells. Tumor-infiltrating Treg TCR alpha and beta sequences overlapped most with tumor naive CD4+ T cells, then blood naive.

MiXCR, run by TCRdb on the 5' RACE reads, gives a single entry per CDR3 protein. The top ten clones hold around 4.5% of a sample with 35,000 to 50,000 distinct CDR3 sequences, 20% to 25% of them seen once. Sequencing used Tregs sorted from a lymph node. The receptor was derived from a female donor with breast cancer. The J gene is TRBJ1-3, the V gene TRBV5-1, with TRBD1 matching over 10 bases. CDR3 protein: CASSIDRGLGNTIYF. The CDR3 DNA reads TGCGCCAGCAGCATCGACAGGGGGCTTGGAAACACCATATATTTT.